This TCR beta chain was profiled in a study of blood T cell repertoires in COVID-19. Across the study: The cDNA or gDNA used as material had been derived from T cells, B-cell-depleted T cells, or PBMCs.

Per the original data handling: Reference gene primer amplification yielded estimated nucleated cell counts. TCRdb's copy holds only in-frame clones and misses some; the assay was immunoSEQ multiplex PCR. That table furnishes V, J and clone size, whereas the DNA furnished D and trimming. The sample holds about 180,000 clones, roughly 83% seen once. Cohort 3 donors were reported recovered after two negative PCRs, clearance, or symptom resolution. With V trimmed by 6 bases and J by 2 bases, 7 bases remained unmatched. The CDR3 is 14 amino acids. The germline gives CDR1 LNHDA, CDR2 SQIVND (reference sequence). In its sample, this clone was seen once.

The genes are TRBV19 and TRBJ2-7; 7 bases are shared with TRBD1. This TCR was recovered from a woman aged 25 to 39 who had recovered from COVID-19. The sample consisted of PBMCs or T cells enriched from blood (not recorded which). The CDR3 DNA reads TGTGCCAGTAGAAGCCACAGGGGCGCCTACGAGCAGTACTTC. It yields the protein CASRSHRGAYEQYF.